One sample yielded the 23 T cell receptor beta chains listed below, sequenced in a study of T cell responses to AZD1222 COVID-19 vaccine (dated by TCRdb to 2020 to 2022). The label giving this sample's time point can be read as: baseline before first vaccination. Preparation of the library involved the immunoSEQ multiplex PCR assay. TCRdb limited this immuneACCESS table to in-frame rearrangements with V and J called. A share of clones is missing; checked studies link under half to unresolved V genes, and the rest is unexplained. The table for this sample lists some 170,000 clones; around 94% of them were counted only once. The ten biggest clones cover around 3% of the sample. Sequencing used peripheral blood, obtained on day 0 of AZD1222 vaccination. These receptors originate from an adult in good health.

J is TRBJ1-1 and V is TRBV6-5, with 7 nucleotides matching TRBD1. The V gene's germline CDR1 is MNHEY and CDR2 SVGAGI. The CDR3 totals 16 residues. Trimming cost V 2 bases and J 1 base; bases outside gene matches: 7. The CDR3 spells CASSYGPRGQNTEAFF. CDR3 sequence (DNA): TGTGCCAGCAGTTACGGACCAAGGGGGCAGAACACTGAAGCTTTCTTT.

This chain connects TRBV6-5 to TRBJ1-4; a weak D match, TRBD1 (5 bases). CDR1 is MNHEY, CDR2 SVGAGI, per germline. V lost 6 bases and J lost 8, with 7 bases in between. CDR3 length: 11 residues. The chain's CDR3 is CASRGDEKLFF. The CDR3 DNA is TGTGCCAGCAGAGGGGACGAAAAACTGTTTTTT.

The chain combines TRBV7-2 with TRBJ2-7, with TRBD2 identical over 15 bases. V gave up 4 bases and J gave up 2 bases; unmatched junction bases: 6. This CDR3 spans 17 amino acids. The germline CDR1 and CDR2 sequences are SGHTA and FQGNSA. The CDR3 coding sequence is TGTGCCAGCAGCTGGACTAGCGGGGGGGGTCTAGCCTACGAGCAGTACTTC. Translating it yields CASSWTSGGGLAYEQYF.

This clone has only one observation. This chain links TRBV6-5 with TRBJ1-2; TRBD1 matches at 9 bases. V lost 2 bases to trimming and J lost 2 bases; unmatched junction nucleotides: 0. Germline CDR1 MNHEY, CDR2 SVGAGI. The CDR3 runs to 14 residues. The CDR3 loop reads CASSYGTGNYGYTF. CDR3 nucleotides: TGTGCCAGCAGTTACGGGACAGGGAACTATGGCTACACCTTC.

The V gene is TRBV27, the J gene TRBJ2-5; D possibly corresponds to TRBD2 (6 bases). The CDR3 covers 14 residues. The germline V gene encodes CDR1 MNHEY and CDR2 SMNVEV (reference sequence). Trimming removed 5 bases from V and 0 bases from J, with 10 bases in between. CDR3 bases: TGTGCCAGCAGTCCACGGGGGTACCAAGAGACCCAGTACTTC. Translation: CASSPRGYQETQYF.

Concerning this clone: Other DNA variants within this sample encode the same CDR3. CDR3 sequence reads: CASSPGSGANVLTF. The CDR3, as DNA: TGTGCCAGCTCACCTGGCTCTGGGGCCAACGTCCTGACTTTC. V and J are TRBV18 and TRBJ2-6; D unclear. Germline CDR1 reads KGHSH; CDR2 reads LQKENI. The CDR3 is 14 residues long. The V gene lost 3 bases and the J gene lost 0 bases, with 3 bases spanning the gap.

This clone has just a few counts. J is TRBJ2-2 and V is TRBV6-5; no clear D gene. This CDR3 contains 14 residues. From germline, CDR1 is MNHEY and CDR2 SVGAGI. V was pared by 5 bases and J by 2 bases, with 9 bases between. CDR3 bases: TGTGCCAGCAGTCCCAGGTCTAACACCGGGGAGCTGTTTTTT. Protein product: CASSPRSNTGELFF.

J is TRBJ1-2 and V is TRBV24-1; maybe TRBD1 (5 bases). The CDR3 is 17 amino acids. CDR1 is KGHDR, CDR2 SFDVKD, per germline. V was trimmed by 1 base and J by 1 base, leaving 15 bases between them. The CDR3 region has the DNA TGTGCCACCAGTGATTTAAAAGGGGCGGAAGGTAACTATGGCTACACCTTC. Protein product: CATSDLKGAEGNYGYTF.

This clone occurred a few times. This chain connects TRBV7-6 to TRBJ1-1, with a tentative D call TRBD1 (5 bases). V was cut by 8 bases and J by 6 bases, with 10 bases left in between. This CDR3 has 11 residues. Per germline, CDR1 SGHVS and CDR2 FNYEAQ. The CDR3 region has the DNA TGTGCCAGCTTGGGGGGGTCTGAAGCTTTCTTT. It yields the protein CASLGGSEAFF.

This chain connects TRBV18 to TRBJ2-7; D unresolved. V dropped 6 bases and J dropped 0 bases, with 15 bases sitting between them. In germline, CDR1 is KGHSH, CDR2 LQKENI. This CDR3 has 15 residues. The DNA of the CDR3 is TGTGCCAGCTCCCCTCGAGGCGGCCTCTCCTACGAGCAGTACTTC. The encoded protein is CASSPRGGLSYEQYF. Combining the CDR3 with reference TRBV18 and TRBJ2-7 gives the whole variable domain NAGVMQNPRHLVRRRGQEARLRCSPMKGHSHVYWYRQLPEEGLKFMVYLQKENIIDESGMPKERFSAEFPKEGPSILRIQQVVRGDSAAYFCASSPRGGLSYEQYFGPGTRLTVT.

The CDR3 protein is CASRSGTGEAFF. CDR3 DNA: TGTGCCAGCAGATCCGGGACGGGGGAAGCTTTCTTT. This chain joins TRBV12-3 or TRBV12-4 and TRBJ1-1, with D possibly TRBD1 on 5 matching bases. The CDR3 length is 12 residues. Trimming removed 6 bases at V and 8 bases at J, with 13 bases between.

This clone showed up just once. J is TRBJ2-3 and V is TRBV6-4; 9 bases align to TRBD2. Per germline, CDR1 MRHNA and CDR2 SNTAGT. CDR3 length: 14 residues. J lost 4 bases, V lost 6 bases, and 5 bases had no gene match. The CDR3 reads CASRREGLADTQYF. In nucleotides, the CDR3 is TGTGCCAGCAGGCGGGAGGGCCTTGCAGATACGCAGTATTTT.

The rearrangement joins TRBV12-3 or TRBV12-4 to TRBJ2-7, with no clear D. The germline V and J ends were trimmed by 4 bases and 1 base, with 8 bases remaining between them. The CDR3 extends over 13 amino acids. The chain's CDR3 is CASSSLASYEQYF. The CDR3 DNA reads TGTGCCAGCAGTTCCTTAGCTTCCTACGAGCAGTACTTC.

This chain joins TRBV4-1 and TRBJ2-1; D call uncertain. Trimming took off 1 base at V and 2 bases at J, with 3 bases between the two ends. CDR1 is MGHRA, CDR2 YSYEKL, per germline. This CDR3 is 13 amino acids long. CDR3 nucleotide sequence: TGCGCCAGCAGCCAAGCGACCTACAATGAGCAGTTCTTC. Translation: CASSQATYNEQFF.

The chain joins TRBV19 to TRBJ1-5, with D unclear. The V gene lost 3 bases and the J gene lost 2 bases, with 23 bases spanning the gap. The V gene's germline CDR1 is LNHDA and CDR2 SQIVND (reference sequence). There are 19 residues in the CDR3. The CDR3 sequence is CASSIFFQMSRLGNQPQHF. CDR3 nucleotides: TGTGCCAGTAGTATCTTTTTTCAGATGAGCCGATTAGGCAATCAGCCCCAGCATTTT. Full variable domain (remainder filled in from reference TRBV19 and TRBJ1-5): DGGITQSPKYLFRKEGQNVTLSCEQNLNHDAMYWYRQDPGQGLRLIYYSQIVNDFQKGDIAEGYSVSREKKESFPLTVTSAQKNPTAFYLCASSIFFQMSRLGNQPQHFGDGTRLSIL.

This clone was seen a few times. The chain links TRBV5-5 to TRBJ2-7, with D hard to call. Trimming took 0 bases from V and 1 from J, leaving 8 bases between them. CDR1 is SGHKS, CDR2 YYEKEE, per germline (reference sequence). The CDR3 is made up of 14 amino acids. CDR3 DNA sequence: TGTGCCAGCAGCTTGGTCGGCAGGTCCTACGAGCAGTACTTC. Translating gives CASSLVGRSYEQYF.

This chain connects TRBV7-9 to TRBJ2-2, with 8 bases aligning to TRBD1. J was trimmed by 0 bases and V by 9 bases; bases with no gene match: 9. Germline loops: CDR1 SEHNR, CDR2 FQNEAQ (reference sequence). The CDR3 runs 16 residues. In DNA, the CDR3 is TGTGCCAGTTCCAGGGGGCTTGACGCGAACACCGGGGAGCTGTTTTTT. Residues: CASSRGLDANTGELFF.

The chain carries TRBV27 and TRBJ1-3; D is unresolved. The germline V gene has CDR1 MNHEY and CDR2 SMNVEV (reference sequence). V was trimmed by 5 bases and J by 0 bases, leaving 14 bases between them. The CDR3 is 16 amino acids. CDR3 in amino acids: CASSPMDSYSGNTIYF. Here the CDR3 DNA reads TGTGCCAGCAGTCCTATGGACTCCTACTCTGGAAACACCATATATTTT.

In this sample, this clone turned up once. The CDR3 DNA reads as TGTGCCAGCTCTAACAGGGGTCAGCCCCAGCATTTT. Its translation is CASSNRGQPQHF. This chain links TRBV12-3 or TRBV12-4 with TRBJ1-5, with 7 bases identical to TRBD1. The trim removed 8 bases at V and 6 bases at J, leaving 4 bases unmatched. CDR3 length: 12 amino acids.

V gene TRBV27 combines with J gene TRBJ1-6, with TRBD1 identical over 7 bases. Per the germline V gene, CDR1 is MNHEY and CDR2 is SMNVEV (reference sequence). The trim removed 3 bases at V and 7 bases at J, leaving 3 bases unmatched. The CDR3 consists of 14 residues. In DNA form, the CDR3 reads TGTGCCAGCAGTTTTGGACAGGAAAATTCACCCCTCCACTTT. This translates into CASSFGQENSPLHF.

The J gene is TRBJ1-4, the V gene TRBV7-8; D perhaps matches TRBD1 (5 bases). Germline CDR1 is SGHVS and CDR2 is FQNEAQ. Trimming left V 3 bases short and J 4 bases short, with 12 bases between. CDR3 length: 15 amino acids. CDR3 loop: CASSFTGGYNEKLFF. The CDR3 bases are TGTGCCAGCAGCTTTACGGGGGGATATAATGAAAAACTGTTTTTT.

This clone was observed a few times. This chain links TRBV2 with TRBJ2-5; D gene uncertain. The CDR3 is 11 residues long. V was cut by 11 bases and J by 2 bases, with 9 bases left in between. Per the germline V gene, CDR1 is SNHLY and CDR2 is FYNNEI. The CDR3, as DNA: TGTGCCGCCAGAGTTCAAGAGACCCAGTACTTC. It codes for CAARVQETQYF. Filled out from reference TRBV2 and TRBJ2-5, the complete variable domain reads EPEVTQTPSHQVTQMGQEVILRCVPISNHLYFYWYRQILGQKVEFLVSFYNNEISEKSEIFDDQFSVERPDGSNFTLKIRSTKLEDSAMYFCAARVQETQYFGPGTRLLVL.

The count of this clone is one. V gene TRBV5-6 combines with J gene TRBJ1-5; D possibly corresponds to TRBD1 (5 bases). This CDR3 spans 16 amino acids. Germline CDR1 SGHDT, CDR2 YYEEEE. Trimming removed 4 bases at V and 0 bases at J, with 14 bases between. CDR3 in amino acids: CASSTGTDLSNQPQHF. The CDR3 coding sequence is TGTGCCAGCAGCACCGGGACTGACCTTAGCAATCAGCCCCAGCATTTT.